The source of this T cell receptor beta chain is a study of identical twins. Study outcomes and limitations: The study drew conclusions from cross-sectional statistical analysis, not from following the same donors.

Germline V gene data show CDR1 as SGHRS and CDR2 as YFSETQ. Trimming cost V 2 bases and J 8 bases; bases outside gene matches: 9. This CDR3 is built from 15 residues. A word on this clonotype: The antigen remains unidentified.

TCRdb ran MiXCR on the 5' RACE reads and lists one entry per CDR3 protein. Of roughly 500,000 distinct CDR3 sequences in the sample, 20% to 25% were seen once. This sample also appeared in a second study, on T cells expressing NK-cell markers. As reported in that work: It was from sorted CD3+CD56+NKG2C+, CD3+CD56+NKG2C- and CD3+CD56-NKG2C+ T cells that TCR beta repertoires came. CD8+ T cells in 5 or 6 donors included dominant NKG2C+ clonotypes at about 1.0-7.5%. In a handful of donors, these clonotypes also led the CD3+CD56-NKG2C+ fraction.

Sequenced input: CD4+ T cells sorted from blood. The receptor was derived from a young woman in good health. V gene TRBV5-1 combines with J gene TRBJ2-1, with 8 positions matching TRBD2. The chain's CDR3 is CASSFRGGFLHEQFF. CDR3 sequence (DNA): TGCGCCAGCAGCTTTCGCGGGGGGTTTCTACATGAGCAGTTCTTC.